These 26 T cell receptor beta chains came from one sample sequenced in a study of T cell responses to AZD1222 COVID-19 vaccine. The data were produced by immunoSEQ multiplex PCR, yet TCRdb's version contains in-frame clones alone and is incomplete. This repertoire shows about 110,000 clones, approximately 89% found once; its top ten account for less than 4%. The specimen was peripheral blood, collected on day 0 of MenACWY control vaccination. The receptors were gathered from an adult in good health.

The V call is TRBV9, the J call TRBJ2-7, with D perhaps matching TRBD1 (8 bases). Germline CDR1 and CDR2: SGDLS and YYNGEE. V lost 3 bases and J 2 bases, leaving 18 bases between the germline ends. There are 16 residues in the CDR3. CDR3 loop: CASSAPRGTGPYEQYF. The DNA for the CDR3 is TGTGCCAGCAGCGCGCCGCGGGGGACAGGTCCCTACGAGCAGTACTTC.

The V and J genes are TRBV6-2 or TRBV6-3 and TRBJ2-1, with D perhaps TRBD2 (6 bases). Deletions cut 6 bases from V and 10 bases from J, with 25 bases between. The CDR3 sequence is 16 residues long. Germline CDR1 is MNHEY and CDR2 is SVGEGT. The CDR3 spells CASSPPGLDYDVEQFF. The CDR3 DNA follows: TGTGCCAGCAGCCCCCCGGGACTGGATTACGACGTGGAGCAGTTCTTC.

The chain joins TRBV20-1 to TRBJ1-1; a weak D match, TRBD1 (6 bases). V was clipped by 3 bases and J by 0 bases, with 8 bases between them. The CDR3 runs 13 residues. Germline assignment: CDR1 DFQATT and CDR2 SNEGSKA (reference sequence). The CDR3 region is CSASRTVNTEAFF. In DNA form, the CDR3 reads TGCAGTGCTAGTCGGACAGTGAACACTGAAGCTTTCTTT.

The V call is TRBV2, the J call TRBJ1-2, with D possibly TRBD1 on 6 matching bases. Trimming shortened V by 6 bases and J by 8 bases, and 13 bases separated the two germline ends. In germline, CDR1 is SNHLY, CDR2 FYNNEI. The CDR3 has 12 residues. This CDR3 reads CASSIQGVGYTF. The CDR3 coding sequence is TGTGCCAGCAGCATACAGGGAGTAGGCTACACCTTC.

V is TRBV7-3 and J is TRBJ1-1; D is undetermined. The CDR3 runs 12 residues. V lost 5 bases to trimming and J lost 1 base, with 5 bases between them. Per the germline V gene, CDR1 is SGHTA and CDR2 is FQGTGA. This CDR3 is CASSAGNTEAFF. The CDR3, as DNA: TGTGCCAGCAGCGCTGGGAACACTGAAGCTTTCTTT. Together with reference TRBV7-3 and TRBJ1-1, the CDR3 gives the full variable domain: GAGVSQTPSNKVTEKGKYVELRCDPISGHTALYWYRQSLGQGPEFLIYFQGTGAADDSGLPNDRFFAVRPEGSVSTLKIQRTERGDSAVYLCASSAGNTEAFFGQGTRLTVV.

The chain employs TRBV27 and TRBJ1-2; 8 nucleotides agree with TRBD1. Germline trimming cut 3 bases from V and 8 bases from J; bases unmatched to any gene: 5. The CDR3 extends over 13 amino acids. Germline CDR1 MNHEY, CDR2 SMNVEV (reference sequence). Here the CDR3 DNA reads TGTGCCAGCAGTTTTGGGACAGGCCGAGGCTACACCTTC. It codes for CASSFGTGRGYTF.

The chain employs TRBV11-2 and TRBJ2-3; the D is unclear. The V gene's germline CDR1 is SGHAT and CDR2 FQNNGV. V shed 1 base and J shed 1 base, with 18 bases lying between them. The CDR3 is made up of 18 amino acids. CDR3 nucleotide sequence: TGTGCCAGCAGCTTAGTCTGGCGTCGCCAGAAAGGCACAGATACGCAGTATTTT. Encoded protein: CASSLVWRRQKGTDTQYF.

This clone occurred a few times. The CDR3 loop reads CASSDLNRGSNYGYTF. The CDR3 DNA follows: TGTGCCAGCAGTGATCTCAACAGGGGGTCTAACTATGGCTACACCTTC. The chain carries TRBV6-4 and TRBJ1-2; 8 bases line up with TRBD1. With 3 bases clipped from V and 0 bases from J, the junction kept 6 bases outside the gene matches. Germline V gives CDR1 MRHNA, CDR2 SNTAGT. The CDR3 totals 16 residues.

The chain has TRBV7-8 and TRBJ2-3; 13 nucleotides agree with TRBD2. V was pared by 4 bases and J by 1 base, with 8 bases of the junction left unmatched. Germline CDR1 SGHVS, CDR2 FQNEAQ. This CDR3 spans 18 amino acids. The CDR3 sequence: CASSWTLAGGPRTDTQYF. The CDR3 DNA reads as TGTGCCAGCAGCTGGACACTAGCGGGGGGGCCCCGCACAGATACGCAGTATTTT. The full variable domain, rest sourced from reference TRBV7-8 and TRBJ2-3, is GAGVSQSPRYKVAKRGQDVALRCDPISGHVSLFWYQQALGQGPEFLTYFQNEAQLDKSGLPSDRFFAERPEGSVSTLKIQRTQQEDSAVYLCASSWTLAGGPRTDTQYFGPGTRLTVL.

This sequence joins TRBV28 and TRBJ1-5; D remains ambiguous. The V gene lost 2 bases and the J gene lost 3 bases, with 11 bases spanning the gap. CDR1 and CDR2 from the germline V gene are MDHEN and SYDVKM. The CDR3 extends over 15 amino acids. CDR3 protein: CASSLHPGINQPQHF. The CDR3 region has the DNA TGTGCCAGCAGTTTACATCCGGGGATCAATCAGCCCCAGCATTTT. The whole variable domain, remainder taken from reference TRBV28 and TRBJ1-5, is DVKVTQSSRYLVKRTGEKVFLECVQDMDHENMFWYRQDPGLGLRLIYFSYDVKMKEKGDIPEGYSVSREKKERFSLILESASTNQTSMYLCASSLHPGINQPQHFGDGTRLSIL.

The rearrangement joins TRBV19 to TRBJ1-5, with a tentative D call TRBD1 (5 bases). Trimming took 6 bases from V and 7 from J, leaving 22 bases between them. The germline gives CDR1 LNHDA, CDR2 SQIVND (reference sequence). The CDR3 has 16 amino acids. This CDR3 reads CASSLDSPEALQPQHF. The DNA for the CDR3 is TGTGCCAGTAGCCTCGACAGTCCGGAGGCTTTGCAGCCCCAGCATTTT. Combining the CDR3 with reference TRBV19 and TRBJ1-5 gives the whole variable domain DGGITQSPKYLFRKEGQNVTLSCEQNLNHDAMYWYRQDPGQGLRLIYYSQIVNDFQKGDIAEGYSVSREKKESFPLTVTSAQKNPTAFYLCASSLDSPEALQPQHFGDGTRLSIL.

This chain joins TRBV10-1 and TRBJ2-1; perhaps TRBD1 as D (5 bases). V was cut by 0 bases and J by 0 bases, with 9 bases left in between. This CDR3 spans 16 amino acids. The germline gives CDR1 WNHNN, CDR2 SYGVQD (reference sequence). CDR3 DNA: TGCGCCAGCAGTGAGTCCAGGGTAAGCTCCTACAATGAGCAGTTCTTC. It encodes CASSESRVSSYNEQFF.

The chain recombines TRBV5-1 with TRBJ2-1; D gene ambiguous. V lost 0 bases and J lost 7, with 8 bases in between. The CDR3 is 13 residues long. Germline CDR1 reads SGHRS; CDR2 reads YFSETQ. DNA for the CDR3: TGCGCCAGCAGCTTGGATCCGTGGAATGAGCAGTTCTTC. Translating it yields CASSLDPWNEQFF.

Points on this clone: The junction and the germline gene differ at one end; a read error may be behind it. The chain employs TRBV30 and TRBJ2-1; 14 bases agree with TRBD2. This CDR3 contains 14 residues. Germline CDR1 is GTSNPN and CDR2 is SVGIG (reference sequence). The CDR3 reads CAWSVQTSGGDAVF. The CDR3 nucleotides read TGTGCCTGGAGTGTACAGACTAGCGGGGGGGATGCGGTCTTC.

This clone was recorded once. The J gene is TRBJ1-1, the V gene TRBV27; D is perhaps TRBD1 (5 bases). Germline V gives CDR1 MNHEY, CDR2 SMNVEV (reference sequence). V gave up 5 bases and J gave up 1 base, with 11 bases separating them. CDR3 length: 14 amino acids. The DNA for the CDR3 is TGTGCCAGCAGTGAAACAGGCTGGAACACTGAAGCTTTCTTT. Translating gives CASSETGWNTEAFF.

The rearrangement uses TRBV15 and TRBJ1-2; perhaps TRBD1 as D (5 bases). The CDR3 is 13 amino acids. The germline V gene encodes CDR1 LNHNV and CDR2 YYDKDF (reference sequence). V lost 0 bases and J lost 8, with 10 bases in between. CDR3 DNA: TGTGCCACCAGCAGAGATGGGCGGGGCGGCTACACCTTC. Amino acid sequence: CATSRDGRGGYTF.

The CDR3 spells CASSYPGQHEKLFF. The CDR3 nucleotides are TGTGCCAGCAGCTATCCGGGACAGCATGAAAAACTGTTTTTT. The V call is TRBV7-9, the J call TRBJ1-4, with TRBD1 matching over 7 bases. Germline V gives CDR1 SEHNR, CDR2 FQNEAQ (reference sequence). Trimming cost V 4 bases and J 6 bases; bases outside gene matches: 5. The CDR3 has 14 amino acids. The full variable domain, its missing parts supplied by reference TRBV7-9 and TRBJ1-4, is DTGVSQNPRHKITKRGQNVTFRCDPISEHNRLYWYRQTLGQGPEFLTYFQNEAQLEKSRLLSDRFSAERPKGSFSTLEIQRTEQGDSAMYLCASSYPGQHEKLFFGSGTQLSVL.

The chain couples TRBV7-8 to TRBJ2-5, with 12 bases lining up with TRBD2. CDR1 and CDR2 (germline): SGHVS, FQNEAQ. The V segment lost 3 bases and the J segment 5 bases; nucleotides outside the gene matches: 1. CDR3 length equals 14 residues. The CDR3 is CASSFTSGGETQYF. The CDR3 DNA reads TGTGCCAGCAGCTTCACTAGCGGGGGGGAGACCCAGTACTTC.

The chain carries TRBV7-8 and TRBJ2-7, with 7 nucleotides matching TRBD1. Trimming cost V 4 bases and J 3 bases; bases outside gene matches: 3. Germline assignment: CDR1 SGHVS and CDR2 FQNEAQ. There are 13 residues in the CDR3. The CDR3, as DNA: TGTGCCAGCAGCTGGGGACAGAGCTACGAGCAGTACTTC. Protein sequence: CASSWGQSYEQYF.

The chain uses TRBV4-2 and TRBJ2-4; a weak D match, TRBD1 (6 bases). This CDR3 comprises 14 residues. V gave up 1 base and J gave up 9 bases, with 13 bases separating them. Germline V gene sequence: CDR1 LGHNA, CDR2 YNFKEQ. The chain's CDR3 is CASSQGGRNGIQYF. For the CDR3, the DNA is TGTGCCAGCAGCCAAGGGGGGCGTAATGGCATTCAGTACTTC.

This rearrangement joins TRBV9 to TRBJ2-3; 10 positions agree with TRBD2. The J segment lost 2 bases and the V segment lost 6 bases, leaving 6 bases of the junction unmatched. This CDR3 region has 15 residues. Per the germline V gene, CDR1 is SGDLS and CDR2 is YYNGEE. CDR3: CASKSGGASTDTQYF. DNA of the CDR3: TGTGCCAGCAAAAGCGGGGGGGCCTCCACAGATACGCAGTATTTT.

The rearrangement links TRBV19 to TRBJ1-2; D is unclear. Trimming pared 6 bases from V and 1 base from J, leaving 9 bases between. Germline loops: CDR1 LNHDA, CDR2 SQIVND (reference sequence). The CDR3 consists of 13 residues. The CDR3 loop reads CASSLGVNYGYTF. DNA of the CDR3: TGTGCCAGTAGCCTCGGAGTTAACTATGGCTACACCTTC.

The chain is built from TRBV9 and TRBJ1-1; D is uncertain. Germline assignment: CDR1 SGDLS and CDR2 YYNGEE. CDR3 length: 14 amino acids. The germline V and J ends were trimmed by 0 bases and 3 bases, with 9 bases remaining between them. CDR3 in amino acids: CASSVGPGHTEAFF. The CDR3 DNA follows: TGTGCCAGCAGCGTAGGGCCGGGCCACACTGAAGCTTTCTTT.

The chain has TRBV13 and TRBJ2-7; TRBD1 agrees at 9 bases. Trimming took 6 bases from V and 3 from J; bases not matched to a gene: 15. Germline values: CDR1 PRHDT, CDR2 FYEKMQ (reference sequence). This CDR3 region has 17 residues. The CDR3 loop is CASSYSPGTGLHYEQYF. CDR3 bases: TGTGCCAGCAGTTACTCTCCCGGGACAGGGTTACACTACGAGCAGTACTTC.

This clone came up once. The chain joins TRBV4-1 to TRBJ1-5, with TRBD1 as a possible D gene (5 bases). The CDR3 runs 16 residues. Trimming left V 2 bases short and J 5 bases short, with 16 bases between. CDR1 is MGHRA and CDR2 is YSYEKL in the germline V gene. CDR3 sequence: CASSQLGRATDQPQHF. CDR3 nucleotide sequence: TGCGCCAGCAGCCAATTGGGCAGGGCTACGGATCAGCCCCAGCATTTT.

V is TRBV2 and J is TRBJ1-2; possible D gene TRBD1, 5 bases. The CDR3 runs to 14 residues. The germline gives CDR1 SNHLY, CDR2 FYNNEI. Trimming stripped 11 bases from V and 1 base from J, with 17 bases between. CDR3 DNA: TGTGCCTCAAAATTAGAGGGGAATAACTATGGCTACACCTTC. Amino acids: CASKLEGNNYGYTF.